The next 5 T cell receptor beta chains were all read from a single sample in a study of read filtering for tumor transcriptome and immune sequencing. This library used roughly 370 ng RNA and molecular barcoded adaptors spanning alpha/delta and beta/gamma chains. Via MiXCR, TCRdb re-called the reads, giving one row per CDR3 protein. This table holds 62,000 or so distinct CDR3 sequences, more than 11% found once. Material: a population of CD138-negative cells sorted from bone marrow. The receptors originated from a donor aged 40 or over with multiple myeloma.

This clonotype was detected many times. V is TRBV30 and J is TRBJ2-3; 7 nucleotides align to TRBD2. CDR3 size: 15 residues. In germline, CDR1 is GTSNPN, CDR2 SVGIG (reference sequence). The CDR3 region is CARKGERGATDTQYF. The CDR3 DNA reads as TGTGCTCGGAAGGGCGAGCGGGGAGCTACAGATACGCAGTATTTT.

In this sample, this clonotype turned up many times. The gene calls are TRBV7-6 and TRBJ2-1, with a tentative D call TRBD2 (6 bases). The CDR3 loop spans 16 amino acids. The V gene's germline CDR1 is SGHVS and CDR2 FNYEAQ. V dropped 1 base and J dropped 4 bases, with 14 bases sitting between them. CDR3 nucleotides: TGTGCCAGCAGCTTAGTTCTCGGGAGTACGTACAATGAGCAGTTCTTC. This codes for CASSLVLGSTYNEQFF. Full variable domain (outside the CDR3, taken from reference TRBV7-6 and TRBJ2-1): GAGVSQSPRYKVTKRGQDVALRCDPISGHVSLYWYRQALGQGPEFLTYFNYEAQQDKSGLPNDRFSAERPEGSISTLTIQRTEQRDSAMYRCASSLVLGSTYNEQFFGPGTRLTVL.

There are many counts of this clonotype. The V gene is TRBV27, the J gene TRBJ2-7; 7 positions match TRBD2. CDR3 size: 17 residues. Germline CDR1 is MNHEY and CDR2 is SMNVEV (reference sequence). Trimming at V came to 0 bases and at J to 0 bases, leaving 8 bases not matched to a gene. The CDR3 here is CASSLSAPGGSSYEQYF. CDR3 nucleotide sequence: TGTGCCAGCAGTTTATCGGCCCCCGGGGGGAGCTCCTACGAGCAGTACTTC.

This clonotype occurred many times. The DNA of the CDR3 is TGCAGTGCTAGACAACTGAGGGACGGACATAATTCACCCCTCCACTTT. This translates into CSARQLRDGHNSPLHF. The chain employs TRBV20-1 and TRBJ1-6; a weak D match, TRBD1 (5 bases). The CDR3 is 16 amino acids. Germline assignment: CDR1 DFQATT and CDR2 SNEGSKA (reference sequence). V was trimmed by 2 bases and J by 5 bases, leaving 16 bases between them.

This clonotype has at least ten counts. V usage is TRBV6-5 and J usage is TRBJ2-3, with TRBD2 matching 10 bases. The CDR3 totals 16 residues. Germline V gene sequence: CDR1 MNHEY, CDR2 SVGAGI. The V segment lost 4 bases and the J segment 1 base; nucleotides outside the gene matches: 5. The CDR3 DNA reads as TGTGCCAGCAGTTCTTGGACTAGCGGTGGCACAGATACGCAGTATTTT. It specifies CASSSWTSGGTDTQYF.